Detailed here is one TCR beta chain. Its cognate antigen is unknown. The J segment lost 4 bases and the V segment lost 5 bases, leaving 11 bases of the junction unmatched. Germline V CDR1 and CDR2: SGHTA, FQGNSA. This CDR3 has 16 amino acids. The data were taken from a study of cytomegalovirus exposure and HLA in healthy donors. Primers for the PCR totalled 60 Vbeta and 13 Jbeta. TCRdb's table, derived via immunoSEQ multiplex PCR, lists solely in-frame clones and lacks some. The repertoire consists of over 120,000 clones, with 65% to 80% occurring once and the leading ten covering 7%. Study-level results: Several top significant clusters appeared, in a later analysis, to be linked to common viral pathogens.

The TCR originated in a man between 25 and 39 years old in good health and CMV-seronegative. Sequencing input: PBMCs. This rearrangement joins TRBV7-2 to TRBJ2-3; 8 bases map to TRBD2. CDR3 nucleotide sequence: TGTGCCAGCAGCCCCGGACGGGGGGGGGCGGCAGATACGCAGTATTTT. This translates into CASSPGRGGAADTQYF.